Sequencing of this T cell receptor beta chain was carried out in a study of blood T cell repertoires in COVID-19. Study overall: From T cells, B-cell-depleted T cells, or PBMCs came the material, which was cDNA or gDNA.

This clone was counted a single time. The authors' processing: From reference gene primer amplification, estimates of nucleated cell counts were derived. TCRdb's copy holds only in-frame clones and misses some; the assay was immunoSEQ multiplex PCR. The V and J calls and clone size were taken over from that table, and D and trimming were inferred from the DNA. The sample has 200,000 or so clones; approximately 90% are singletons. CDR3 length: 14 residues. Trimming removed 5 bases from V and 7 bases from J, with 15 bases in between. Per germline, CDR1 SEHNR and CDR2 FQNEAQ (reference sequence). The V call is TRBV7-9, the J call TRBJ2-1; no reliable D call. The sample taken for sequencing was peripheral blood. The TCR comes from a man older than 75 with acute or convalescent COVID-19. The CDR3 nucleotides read TGTGCCAGCAGCCCCTTCAGTTCGGGTAATGAGCAGTTCTTC. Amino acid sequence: CASSPFSSGNEQFF.